Listed here is a single TCR beta chain. TCRdb's table, derived via immunoSEQ multiplex PCR, lists solely in-frame clones and lacks some. There are some 1,400,000 clones in the sample; 96% occur only once, and roughly 1.2% lies in the top ten. The sample comes from a study of shared clonotypes between healthy human individuals. The germline V gene has CDR1 ENHRY and CDR2 SYGVKD. V was pared by 6 bases and J by 2 bases, with 14 bases between. The CDR3 has 15 amino acids. The source is a man aged 25-45 years in good health. This rearrangement joins TRBV10-3 to TRBJ2-1, with D perhaps matching TRBD1 (6 bases). The sample taken for sequencing was naive CD4+ T cells sorted from blood. Subset: CD45RA+ positively selected. The CDR3 here is CAIRSLGTPYNEQFF. In nucleotides, the CDR3 is TGTGCCATCAGAAGCCTCGGGACACCCTACAATGAGCAGTTCTTC.